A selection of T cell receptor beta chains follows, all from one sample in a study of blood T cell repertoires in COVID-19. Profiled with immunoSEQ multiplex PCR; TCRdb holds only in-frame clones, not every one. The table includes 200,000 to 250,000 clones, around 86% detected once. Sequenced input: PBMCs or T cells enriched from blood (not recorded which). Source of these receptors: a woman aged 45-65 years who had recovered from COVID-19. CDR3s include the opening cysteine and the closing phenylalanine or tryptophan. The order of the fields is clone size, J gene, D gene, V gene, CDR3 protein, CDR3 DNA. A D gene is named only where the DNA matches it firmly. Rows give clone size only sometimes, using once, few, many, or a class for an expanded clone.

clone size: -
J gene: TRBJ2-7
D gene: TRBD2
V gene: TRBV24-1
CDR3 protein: CATRISGEVEQYF
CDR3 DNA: TGTGCCACCAGGATTAGCGGGGAGGTCGAGCAGTACTTC

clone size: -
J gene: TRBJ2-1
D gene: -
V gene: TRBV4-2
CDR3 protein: CASSQVVGRGHNEQFF
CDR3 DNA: TGTGCCAGCAGCCAAGTGGTTGGGAGAGGGCACAATGAGCAGTTCTTC

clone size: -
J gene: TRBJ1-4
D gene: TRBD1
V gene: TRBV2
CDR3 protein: CASSWTGNEKLFF
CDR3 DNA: TGTGCCAGCAGCTGGACAGGGAATGAAAAACTGTTTTTT

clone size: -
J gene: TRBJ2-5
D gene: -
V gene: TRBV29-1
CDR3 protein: CSVEIPGYETQYF
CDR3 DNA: TGCAGCGTTGAAATACCAGGGTACGAGACCCAGTACTTC

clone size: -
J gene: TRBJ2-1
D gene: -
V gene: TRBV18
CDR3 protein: CASSLAQVTYNEQFF
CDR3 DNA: TGTGCCAGCTCACTCGCGCAGGTTACCTACAATGAGCAGTTCTTC

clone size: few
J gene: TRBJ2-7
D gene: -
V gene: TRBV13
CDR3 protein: CASSLGPSAYEQYF
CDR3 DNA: TGTGCCAGCAGCTTAGGGCCTAGCGCTTACGAGCAGTACTTC

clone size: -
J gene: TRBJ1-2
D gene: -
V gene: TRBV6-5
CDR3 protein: CASTADRNYGYTF
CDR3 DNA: TGTGCCAGCACCGCGGACAGAAACTATGGCTACACCTTC

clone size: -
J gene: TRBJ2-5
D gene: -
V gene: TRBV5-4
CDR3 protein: CASSFGSGETQYF
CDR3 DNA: TGTGCCAGCAGCTTCGGATCGGGAGAGACCCAGTACTTC

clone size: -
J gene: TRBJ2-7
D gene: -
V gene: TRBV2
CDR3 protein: CASSVTKVGQYF
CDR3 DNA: TGTGCCAGCAGTGTTACTAAGGTCGGGCAGTACTTC

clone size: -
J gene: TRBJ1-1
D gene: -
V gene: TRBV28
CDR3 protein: CASRQGVVNTEAFF
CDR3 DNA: TGTGCCAGCAGGCAGGGTGTCGTGAACACTGAAGCTTTCTTT

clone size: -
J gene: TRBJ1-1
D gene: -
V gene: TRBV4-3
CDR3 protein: CASSQGGARAEAFF
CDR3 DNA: TGCGCCAGCAGCCAAGGTGGGGCTCGCGCCGAAGCTTTCTTT

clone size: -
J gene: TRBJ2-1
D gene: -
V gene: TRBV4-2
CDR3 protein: CASSVGTLSYNEQFF
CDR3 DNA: TGTGCCAGCAGCGTGGGGACTCTTTCCTACAATGAGCAGTTCTTC

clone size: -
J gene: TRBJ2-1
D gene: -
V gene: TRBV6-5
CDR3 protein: CASSYSASHEQFF
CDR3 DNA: TGTGCCAGCAGTTACTCGGCTAGCCATGAGCAGTTCTTC

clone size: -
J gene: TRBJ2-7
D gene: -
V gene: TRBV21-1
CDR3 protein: CASSKAIGGTYEQYF
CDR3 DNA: TGTGCCAGCAGCAAAGCGATAGGCGGAACCTACGAGCAGTACTTC

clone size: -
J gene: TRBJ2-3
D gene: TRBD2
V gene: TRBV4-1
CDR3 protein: CASRQLAGITDTQYF
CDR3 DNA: TGCGCCAGCAGGCAGCTAGCGGGGATCACAGATACGCAGTATTTT

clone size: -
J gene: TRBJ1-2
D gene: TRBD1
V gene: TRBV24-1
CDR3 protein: CATSPRRATGDYGYTF
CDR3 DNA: TGTGCCACCAGCCCTAGGAGGGCGACAGGGGACTATGGCTACACCTTC

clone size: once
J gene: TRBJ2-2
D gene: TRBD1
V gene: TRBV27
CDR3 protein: CASSVSGTANTGELFF
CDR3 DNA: TGTGCCAGCAGTGTCTCCGGGACAGCTAACACCGGGGAGCTGTTTTTT

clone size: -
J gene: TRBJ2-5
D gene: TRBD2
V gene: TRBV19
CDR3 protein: CASSTRPRTSGGRETQYF
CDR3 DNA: TGTGCCAGTAGTACCAGACCACGGACTAGCGGGGGTAGGGAGACCCAGTACTTC

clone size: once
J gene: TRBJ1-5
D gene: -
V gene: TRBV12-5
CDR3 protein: CASGGTGLGNQPQHF
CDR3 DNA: TGTGCTAGTGGGGGAACAGGGTTGGGCAATCAGCCCCAGCATTTT

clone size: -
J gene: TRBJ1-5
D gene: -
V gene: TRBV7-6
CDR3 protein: CASSMDSYQPQHF
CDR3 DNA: TGTGCCAGCAGCATGGACAGCTATCAGCCCCAGCATTTT

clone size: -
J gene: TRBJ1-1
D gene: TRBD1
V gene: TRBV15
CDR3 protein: CATSSAGGTTEAFF
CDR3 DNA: TGTGCCACCAGCAGCGCAGGGGGTACCACTGAAGCTTTCTTT

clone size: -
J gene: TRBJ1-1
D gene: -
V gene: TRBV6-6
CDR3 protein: CASSWRGLNTEAFF
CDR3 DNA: TGTGCCAGCAGTTGGAGGGGCCTGAACACTGAAGCTTTCTTT

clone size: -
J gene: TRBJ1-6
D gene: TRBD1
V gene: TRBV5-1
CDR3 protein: CASREPGQGNSLLHF
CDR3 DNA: TGCGCCAGCAGGGAACCGGGACAGGGGAATTCACTCCTCCACTTT

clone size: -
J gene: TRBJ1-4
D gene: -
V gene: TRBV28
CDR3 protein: CASSFGGGGEKLFF
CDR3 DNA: TGTGCCAGCAGTTTTGGGGGCGGTGGTGAAAAACTGTTTTTT

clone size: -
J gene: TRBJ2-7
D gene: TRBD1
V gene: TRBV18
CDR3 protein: CASSSRDRDEQYF
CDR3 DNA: TGTGCCAGCTCATCCCGGGACAGGGACGAGCAGTACTTC

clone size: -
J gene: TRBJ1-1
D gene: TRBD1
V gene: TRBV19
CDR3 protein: CASTLEGRGAFF
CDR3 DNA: TGTGCCAGTACCCTTGAGGGCAGGGGGGCTTTCTTT

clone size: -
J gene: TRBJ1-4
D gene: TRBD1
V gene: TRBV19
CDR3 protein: CASNTGGVREKLFF
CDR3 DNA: TGTGCCAGTAATACAGGGGGCGTGCGTGAAAAACTGTTTTTT

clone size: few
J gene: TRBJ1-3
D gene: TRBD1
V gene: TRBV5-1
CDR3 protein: CASSLGGQGGNTIYF
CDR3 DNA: TGCGCCAGCAGCTTGGGGGGACAGGGAGGAAACACCATATATTTT

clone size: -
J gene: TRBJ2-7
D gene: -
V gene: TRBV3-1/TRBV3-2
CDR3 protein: CASSQDSVYEQYF
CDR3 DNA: TGTGCCAGCAGCCAAGATTCAGTCTACGAGCAGTACTTC

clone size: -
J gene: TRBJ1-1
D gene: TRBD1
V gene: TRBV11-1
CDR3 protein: CASSLTGASDTEAFF
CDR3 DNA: TGTGCCAGCAGCTTAACAGGGGCGTCCGACACTGAAGCTTTCTTT

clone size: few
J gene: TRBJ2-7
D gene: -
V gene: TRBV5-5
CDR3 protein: CASSQTLYEQYF
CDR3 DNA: TGTGCCAGCAGCCAAACTCTCTACGAGCAGTACTTC

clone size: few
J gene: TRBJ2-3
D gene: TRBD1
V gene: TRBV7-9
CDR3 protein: CASSLKRTGSDTQYF
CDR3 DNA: TGTGCCAGCAGCTTAAAAAGGACAGGGTCGGATACGCAGTATTTT